The T cell receptor (beta chain) under discussion was sequenced for a study of CD8 T cells in acute hepatitis C reinfection. Overall study context: CD8+ T cells recognizing the HCV NS3-1073 epitope were profiled acutely and after viral clearance. Acute samples were collected within 168 days of estimated infection, from spontaneous resolvers and chronically infected subjects. Study observations and caveats: Overrepresentation in the naive pool did not explain the preferential TRBV04 and TRBV06 usage seen in all groups.

Here immunoSEQ multiplex PCR was the method, and the copy in TCRdb shows in-frame clones only, minus some. This table has about 480 clones, about 47% appearing once. The V gene lost 0 bases and the J gene lost 4 bases, with 8 bases spanning the gap. This CDR3 spans 14 amino acids. The germline CDR1 and CDR2 sequences are SGHRS and YFSETQ. Time point described: acute HCV infection, within 168 days of estimated infection date. No in vitro expansion preceded sequencing of these hepatitis C virus-specific cells, which were studied ex vivo. This clone was observed a handful of times. Sequences were derived from HCV NS3-1073 tetramer-sorted CD8+ T cells from PBMCs, sampled during acute infection. The sequence came from a man in his fifties or sixties with chronic hepatitis C. The genes are TRBV5-1 and TRBJ1-5; D is ambiguous. The CDR3 nucleotides are TGCGCCAGCAGCTTGGAACACCCAAATCAGCCCCAGCATTTT. It is translated as CASSLEHPNQPQHF.